The T cell receptor beta chain under discussion was sequenced for a study of blood T cell repertoires in COVID-19. In the study overall: Italy, Spain and the United States were the sources of the convalescent and acute COVID-19 samples. T cells, B-cell-depleted T cells, or PBMCs supplied cDNA or gDNA.

As processed by the authors: Amplification from reference gene primers served as the basis for estimated nucleated cell counts. TCRdb keeps only in-frame clones here, not all; method: immunoSEQ multiplex PCR. The DNA was the basis for D and trimming; V, J and clone size are from that table. The table shows fewer than 100,000 clones, with 85% to 90% occurring only once. V was trimmed by 2 bases and J by 9 bases, leaving 17 bases between them. This CDR3 comprises 16 residues. Germline assignment: CDR1 KGHSH and CDR2 LQKENI. This clone was seen a few times. The sample comprised peripheral blood. V gene TRBV18 combines with J gene TRBJ1-6; D not resolved. This clonotype originated in a man aged 80 or over in a cohort sampled during active COVID-19. The CDR3 DNA follows: TGTGCCAGCTCACCAACCCCAGTGAGGGATAGTTCACCCCTCCACTTT. This gives the protein CASSPTPVRDSSPLHF.